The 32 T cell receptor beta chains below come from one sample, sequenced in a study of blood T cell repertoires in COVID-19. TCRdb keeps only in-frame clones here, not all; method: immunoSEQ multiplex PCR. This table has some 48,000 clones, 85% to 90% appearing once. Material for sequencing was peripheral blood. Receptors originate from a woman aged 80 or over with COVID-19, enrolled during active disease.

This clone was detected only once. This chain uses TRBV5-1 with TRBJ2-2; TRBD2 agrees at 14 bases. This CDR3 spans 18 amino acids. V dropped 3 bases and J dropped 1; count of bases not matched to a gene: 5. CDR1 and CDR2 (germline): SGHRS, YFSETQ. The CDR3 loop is CASSWGLAGVLNTGELFF. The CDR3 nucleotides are TGCGCCAGCAGCTGGGGACTAGCGGGGGTGCTGAACACCGGGGAGCTGTTTTTT.

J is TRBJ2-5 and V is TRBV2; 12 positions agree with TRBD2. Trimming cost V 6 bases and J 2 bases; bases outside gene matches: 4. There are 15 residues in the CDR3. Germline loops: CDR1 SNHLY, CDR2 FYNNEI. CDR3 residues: CASSGLAGLQETQYF. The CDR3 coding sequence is TGTGCCAGCAGCGGACTAGCGGGGCTACAAGAGACCCAGTACTTC.

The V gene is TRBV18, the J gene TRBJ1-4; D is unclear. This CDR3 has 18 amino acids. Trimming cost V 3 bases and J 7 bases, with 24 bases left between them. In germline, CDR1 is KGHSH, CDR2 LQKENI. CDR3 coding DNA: TGTGCCAGCTCACCGGAGGCAGCCAGAGGCCAACTAGTTGAAAAACTGTTTTTT. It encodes CASSPEAARGQLVEKLFF.

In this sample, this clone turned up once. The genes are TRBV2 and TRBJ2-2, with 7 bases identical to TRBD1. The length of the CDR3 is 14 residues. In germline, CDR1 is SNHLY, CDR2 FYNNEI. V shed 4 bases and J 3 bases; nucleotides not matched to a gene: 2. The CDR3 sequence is CASSVQGHTGELFF. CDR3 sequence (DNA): TGTGCCAGCAGTGTACAGGGGCACACCGGGGAGCTGTTTTTT.

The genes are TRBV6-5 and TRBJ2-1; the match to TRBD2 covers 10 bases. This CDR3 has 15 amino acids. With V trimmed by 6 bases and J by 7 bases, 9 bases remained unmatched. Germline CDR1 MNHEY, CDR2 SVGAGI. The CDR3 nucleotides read TGTGCCAGCAGGCCTGGGGGTAGCGGGGGGAATGAGCAGTTCTTC. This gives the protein CASRPGGSGGNEQFF.

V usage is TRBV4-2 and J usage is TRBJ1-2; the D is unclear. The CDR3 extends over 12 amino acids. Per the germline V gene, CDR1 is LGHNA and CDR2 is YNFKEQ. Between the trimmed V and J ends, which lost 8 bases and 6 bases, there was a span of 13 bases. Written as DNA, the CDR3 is TGTGCCAGCGCGACGGGTCGAGATGGCTACACCTTC. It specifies CASATGRDGYTF.

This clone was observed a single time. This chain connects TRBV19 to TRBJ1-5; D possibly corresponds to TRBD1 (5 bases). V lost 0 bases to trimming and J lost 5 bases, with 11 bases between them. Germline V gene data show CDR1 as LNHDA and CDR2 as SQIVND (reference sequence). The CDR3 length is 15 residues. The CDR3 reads CASSIDRVLYQPQHF. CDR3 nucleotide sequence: TGTGCCAGTAGTATAGACAGGGTATTGTATCAGCCCCAGCATTTT.

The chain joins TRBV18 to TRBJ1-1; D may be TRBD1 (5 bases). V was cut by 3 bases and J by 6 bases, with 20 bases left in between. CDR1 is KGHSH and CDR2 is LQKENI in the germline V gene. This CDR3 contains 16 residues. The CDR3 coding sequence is TGTGCCAGCTCACCTAGGTCGGTTCAGGGAAAATCTGAAGCTTTCTTT. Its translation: CASSPRSVQGKSEAFF.

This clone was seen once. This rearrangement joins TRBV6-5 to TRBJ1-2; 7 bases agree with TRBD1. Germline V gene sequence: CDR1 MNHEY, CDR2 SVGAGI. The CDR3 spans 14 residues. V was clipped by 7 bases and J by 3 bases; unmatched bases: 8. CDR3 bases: TGTGCCAGCAATCCGGGACAGCGATACTATGGCTACACCTTC. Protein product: CASNPGQRYYGYTF.

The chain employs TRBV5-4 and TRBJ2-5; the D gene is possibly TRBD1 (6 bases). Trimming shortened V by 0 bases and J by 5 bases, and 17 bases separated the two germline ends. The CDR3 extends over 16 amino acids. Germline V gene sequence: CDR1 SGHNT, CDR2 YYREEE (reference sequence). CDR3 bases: TGTGCCAGCAGCTTGGATTCAGGGGTTAGTGCGGAGACCCAGTACTTC. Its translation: CASSLDSGVSAETQYF. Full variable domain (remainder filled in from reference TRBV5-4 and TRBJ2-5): ETGVTQSPTHLIKTRGQQVTLRCSSQSGHNTVSWYQQALGQGPQFIFQYYREEENGRGNFPPRFSGLQFPNYSSELNVNALELDDSALYLCASSLDSGVSAETQYFGPGTRLLVL.

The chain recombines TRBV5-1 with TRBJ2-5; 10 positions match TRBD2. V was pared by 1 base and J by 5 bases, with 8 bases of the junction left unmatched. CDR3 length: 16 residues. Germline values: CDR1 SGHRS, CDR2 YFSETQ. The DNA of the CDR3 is TGCGCCAGCAGCTTGTTAGCGGGAGGCTTGGGGGAGACCCAGTACTTC. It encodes CASSLLAGGLGETQYF.

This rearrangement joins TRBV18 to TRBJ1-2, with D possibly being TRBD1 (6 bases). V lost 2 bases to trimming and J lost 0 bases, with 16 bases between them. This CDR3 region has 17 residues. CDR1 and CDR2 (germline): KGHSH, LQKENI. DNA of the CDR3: TGTGCCAGCTCACCATGGTCAGGACAGATAGCTAACTATGGCTACACCTTC. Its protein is CASSPWSGQIANYGYTF. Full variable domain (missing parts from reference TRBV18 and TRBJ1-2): NAGVMQNPRHLVRRRGQEARLRCSPMKGHSHVYWYRQLPEEGLKFMVYLQKENIIDESGMPKERFSAEFPKEGPSILRIQQVVRGDSAAYFCASSPWSGQIANYGYTFGSGTRLTVV.

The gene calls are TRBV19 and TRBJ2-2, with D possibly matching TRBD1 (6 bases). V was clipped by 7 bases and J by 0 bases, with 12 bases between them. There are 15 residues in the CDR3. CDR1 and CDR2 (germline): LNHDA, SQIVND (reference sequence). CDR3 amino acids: CASIRTEANTGELFF. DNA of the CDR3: TGTGCCAGTATTCGGACAGAAGCGAACACCGGGGAGCTGTTTTTT.

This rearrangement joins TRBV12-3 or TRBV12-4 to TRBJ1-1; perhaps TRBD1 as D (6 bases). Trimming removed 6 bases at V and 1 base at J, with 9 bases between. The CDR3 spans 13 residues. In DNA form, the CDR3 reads TGTGCCAGCAGCCTGACAGGGAACACTGAAGCTTTCTTT. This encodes CASSLTGNTEAFF.

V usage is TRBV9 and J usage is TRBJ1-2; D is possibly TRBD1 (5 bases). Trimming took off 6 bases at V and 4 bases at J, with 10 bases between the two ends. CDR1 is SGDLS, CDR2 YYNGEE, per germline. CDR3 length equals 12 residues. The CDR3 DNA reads TGTGCCAGCAATTCAAGGGGCTATGGCTACACCTTC. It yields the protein CASNSRGYGYTF.

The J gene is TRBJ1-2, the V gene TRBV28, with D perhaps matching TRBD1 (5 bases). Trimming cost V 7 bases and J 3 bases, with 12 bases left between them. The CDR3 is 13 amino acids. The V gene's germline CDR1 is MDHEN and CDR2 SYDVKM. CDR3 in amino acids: CASTPGGDYGYTF. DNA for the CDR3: TGTGCCAGCACCCCGGGGGGGGACTATGGCTACACCTTC.

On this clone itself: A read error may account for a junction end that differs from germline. CDR3 loop: CASSKSGTGNPGELFF. The DNA of the CDR3 is TGTGCCAGCAGCAAATCCGGGACAGGGAACCCCGGGGAGCTGTTTTTT. The V and J genes are TRBV11-3 and TRBJ2-2; 9 bases align to TRBD1. The CDR3 sequence is 16 residues long. The germline gives CDR1 SGHNT, CDR2 YENEEA.

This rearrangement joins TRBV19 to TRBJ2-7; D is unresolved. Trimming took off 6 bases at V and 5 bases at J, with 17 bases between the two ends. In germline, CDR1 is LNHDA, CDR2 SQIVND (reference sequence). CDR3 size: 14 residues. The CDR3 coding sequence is TGTGCCAGTAGCCCACGTACCGTAGCCCACGAGCAGTACTTC. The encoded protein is CASSPRTVAHEQYF.

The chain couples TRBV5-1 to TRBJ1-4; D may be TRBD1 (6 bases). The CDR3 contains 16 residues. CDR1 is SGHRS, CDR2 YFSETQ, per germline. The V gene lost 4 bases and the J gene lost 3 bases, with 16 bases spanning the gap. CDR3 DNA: TGCGCCAGCAGCCCCAACCCACAGGGATCTAATGAAAAACTGTTTTTT. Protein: CASSPNPQGSNEKLFF. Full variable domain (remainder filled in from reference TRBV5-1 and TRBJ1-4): KAGVTQTPRYLIKTRGQQVTLSCSPISGHRSVSWYQQTPGQGLQFLFEYFSETQRNKGNFPGRFSGRQFSNSRSEMNVSTLELGDSALYLCASSPNPQGSNEKLFFGSGTQLSVL.

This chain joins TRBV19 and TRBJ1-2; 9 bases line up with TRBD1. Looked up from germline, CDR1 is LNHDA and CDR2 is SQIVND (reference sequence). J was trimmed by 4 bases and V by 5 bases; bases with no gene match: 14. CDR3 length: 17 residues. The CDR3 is CASSVGTGTSRFYGYTF. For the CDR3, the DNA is TGTGCCAGTAGTGTAGGGACAGGGACCTCTCGTTTCTATGGCTACACCTTC.

DNA for the CDR3: TGTGCCAGCAGGCCGCCGTCTGGTCGGGGAGCTTTCTTT. It encodes CASRPPSGRGAFF. This chain connects TRBV6-5 to TRBJ1-1; D unclear. Trimming left V 6 bases short and J 10 bases short, with 18 bases between. Germline V gene sequence: CDR1 MNHEY, CDR2 SVGAGI. The CDR3 loop spans 13 amino acids.

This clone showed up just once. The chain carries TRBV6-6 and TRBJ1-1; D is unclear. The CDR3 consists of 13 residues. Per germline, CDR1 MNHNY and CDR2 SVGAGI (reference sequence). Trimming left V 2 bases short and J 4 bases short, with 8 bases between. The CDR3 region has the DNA TGTGCCAGCAGTTACCGGGGTTCCACTGAAGCTTTCTTT. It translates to CASSYRGSTEAFF.

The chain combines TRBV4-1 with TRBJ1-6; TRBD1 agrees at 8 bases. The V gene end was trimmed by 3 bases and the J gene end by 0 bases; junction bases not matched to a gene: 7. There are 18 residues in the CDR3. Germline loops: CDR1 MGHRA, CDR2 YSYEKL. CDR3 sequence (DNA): TGCGCCAGCAGCCATATAGGACAGGGAAGCTCCTATAATTCACCCCTCCACTTT. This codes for CASSHIGQGSSYNSPLHF.

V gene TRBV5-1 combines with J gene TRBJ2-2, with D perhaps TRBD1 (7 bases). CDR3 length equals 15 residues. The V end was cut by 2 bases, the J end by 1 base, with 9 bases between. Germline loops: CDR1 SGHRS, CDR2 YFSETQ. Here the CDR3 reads CASSFQGGNTGELFF. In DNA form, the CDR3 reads TGCGCCAGCAGCTTCCAGGGGGGGAACACCGGGGAGCTGTTTTTT.

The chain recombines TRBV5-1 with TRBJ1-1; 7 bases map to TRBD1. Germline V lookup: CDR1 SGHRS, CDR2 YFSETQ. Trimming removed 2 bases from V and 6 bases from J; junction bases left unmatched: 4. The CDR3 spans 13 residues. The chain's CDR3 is CASSLRQGPEAFF. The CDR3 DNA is TGCGCCAGCAGCTTAAGACAGGGTCCTGAAGCTTTCTTT.

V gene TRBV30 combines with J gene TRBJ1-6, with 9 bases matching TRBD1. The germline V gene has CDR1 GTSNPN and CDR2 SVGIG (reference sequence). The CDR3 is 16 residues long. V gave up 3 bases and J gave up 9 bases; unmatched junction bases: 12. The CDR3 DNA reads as TGTGCCTGGAGCCCACACTCGACAGGGGGTGGTTCACCCCTCCACTTT. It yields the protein CAWSPHSTGGGSPLHF. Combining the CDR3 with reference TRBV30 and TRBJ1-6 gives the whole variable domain SQTIHQWPATLVQPVGSPLSLECTVEGTSNPNLYWYRQAAGRGLQLLFYSVGIGQISSEVPQNLSASRPQDRQFILSSKKLLLSDSGFYLCAWSPHSTGGGSPLHFGNGTRLTVT.

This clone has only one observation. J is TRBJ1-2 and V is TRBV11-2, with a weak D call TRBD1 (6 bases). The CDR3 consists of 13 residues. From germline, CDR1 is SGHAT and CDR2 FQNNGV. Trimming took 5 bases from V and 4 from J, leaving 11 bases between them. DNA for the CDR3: TGTGCCAGCAGCAACACAGGGATCTATGGCTACACCTTC. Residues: CASSNTGIYGYTF.

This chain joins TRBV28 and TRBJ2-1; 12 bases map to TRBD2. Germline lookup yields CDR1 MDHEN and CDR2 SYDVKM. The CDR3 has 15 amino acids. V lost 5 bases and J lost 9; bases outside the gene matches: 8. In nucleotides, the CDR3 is TGTGCCAGCAGTCTAGCGGGAGGGCCTAGGATTGAGCAGTTCTTC. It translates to CASSLAGGPRIEQFF.

CDR3 residues: CASRGAVSTQQFF. The CDR3 nucleotides are TGTGCCAGCAGGGGGGCGGTGAGCACGCAGCAGTTCTTC. This chain links TRBV2 with TRBJ2-1; weak D call: TRBD1 (6 bases). V lost 6 bases to trimming and J lost 11 bases, with 17 bases between them. The CDR3 totals 13 residues. Germline V gives CDR1 SNHLY, CDR2 FYNNEI.

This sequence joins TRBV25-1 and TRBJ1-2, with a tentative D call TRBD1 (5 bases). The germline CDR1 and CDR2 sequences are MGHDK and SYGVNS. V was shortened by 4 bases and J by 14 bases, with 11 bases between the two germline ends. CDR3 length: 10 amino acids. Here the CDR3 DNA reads TGTGCCAGCAGTGGCCCCGGGGGTACCTTC. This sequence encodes CASSGPGGTF.

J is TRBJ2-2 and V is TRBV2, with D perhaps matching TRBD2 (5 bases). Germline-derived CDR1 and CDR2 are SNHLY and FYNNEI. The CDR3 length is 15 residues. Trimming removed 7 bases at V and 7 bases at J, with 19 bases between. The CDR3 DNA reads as TGTGCCAGCATTATGGAGAGGGCCTCGGTCGGGGAGCTGTTTTTT. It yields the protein CASIMERASVGELFF. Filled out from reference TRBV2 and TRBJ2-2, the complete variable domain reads EPEVTQTPSHQVTQMGQEVILRCVPISNHLYFYWYRQILGQKVEFLVSFYNNEISEKSEIFDDQFSVERPDGSNFTLKIRSTKLEDSAMYFCASIMERASVGELFFGEGSRLTVL.

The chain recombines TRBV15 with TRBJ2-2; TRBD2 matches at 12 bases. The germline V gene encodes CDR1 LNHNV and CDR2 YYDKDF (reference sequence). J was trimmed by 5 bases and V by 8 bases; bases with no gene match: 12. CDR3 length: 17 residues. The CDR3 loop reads CATRALAGGVRTGELFF. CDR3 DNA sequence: TGTGCCACCCGTGCTCTAGCGGGGGGGGTAAGAACCGGGGAGCTGTTTTTT.